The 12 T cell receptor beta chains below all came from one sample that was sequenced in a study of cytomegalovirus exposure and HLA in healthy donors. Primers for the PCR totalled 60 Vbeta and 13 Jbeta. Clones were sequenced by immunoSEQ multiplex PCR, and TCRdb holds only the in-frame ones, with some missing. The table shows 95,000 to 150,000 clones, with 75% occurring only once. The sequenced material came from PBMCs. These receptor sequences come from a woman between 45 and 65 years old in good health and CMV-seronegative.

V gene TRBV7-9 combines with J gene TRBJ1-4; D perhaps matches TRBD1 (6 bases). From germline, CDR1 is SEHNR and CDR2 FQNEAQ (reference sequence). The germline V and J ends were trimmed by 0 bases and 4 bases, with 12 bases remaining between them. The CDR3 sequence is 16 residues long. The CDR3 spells CASSLAGASGNEKLFF. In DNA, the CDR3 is TGTGCCAGCAGCTTAGCGGGGGCCTCGGGTAATGAAAAACTGTTTTTT.

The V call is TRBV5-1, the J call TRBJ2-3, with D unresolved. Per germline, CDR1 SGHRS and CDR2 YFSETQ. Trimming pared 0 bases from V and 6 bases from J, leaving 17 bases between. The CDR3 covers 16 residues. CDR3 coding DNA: TGCGCCAGCAGCTTGGATCCCCGTTCCGGTTGGGATACGCAGTATTTT. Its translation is CASSLDPRSGWDTQYF.

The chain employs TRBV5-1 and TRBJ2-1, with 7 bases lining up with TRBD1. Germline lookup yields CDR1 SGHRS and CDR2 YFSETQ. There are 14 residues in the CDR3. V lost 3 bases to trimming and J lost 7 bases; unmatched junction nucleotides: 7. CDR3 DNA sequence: TGCGCCAGCAGCTCTTCAGGGGGAGTAAATGAGCAGTTCTTC. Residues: CASSSSGGVNEQFF.

CDR3 amino acids: CASSELQINTDTQYF. For the CDR3, the DNA is TGTGCCAGCAGTGAATTGCAGATAAACACAGATACGCAGTATTTT. This sequence joins TRBV2 and TRBJ2-3; D remains unclear. Looked up from germline, CDR1 is SNHLY and CDR2 is FYNNEI. This CDR3 comprises 15 residues. Trimming left V 2 bases short and J 2 bases short, with 11 bases between. The variable domain in full, with the rest retrieved from reference TRBV2 and TRBJ2-3, is EPEVTQTPSHQVTQMGQEVILRCVPISNHLYFYWYRQILGQKVEFLVSFYNNEISEKSEIFDDQFSVERPDGSNFTLKIRSTKLEDSAMYFCASSELQINTDTQYFGPGTRLTVL.

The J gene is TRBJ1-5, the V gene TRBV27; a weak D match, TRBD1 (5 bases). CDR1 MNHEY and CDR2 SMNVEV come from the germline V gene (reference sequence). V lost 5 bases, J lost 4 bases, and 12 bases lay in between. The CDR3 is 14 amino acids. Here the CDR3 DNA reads TGTGCCAGCAGTCCCGGGGGGGGAAATCAGCCCCAGCATTTT. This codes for CASSPGGGNQPQHF.

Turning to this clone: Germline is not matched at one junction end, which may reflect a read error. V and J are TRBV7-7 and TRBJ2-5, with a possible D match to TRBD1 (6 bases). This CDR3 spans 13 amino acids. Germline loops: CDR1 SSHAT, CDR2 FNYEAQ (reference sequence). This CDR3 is CASSAQGGETQYF. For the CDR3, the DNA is TGTGCTAGCAGCGCACAGGGTGGAGAGACCCAGTACTTC. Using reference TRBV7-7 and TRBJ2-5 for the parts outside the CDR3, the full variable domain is GAGVSQSPRYKVTKRGQDVTLRCDPISSHATLYWYQQALGQGPEFLTYFNYEAQPDKSGLPSDRFSAERPEGSISTLTIQRTEQRDSAMYRCASSAQGGETQYFGPGTRLLVL.

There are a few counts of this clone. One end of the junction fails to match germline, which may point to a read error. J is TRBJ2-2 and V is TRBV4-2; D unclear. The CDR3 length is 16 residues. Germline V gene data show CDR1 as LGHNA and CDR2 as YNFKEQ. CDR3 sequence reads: CASSQESLSNTGELFF. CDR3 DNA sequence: TGTGCCAGCAGTCAAGAGTCCCTTTCGAACACCGGGGAGCTGTTTTTT.

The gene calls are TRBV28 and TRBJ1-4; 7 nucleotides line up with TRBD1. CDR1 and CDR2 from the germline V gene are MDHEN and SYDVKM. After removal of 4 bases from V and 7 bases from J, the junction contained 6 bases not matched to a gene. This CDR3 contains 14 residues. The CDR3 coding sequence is TGTGCCAGCAGTTCCGCGGACAGGAGTGAAAAACTGTTTTTT. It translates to CASSSADRSEKLFF.

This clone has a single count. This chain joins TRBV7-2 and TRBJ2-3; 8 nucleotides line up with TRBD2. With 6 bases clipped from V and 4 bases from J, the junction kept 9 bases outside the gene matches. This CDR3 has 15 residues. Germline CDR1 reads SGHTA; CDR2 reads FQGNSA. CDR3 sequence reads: CASRLSGSIPDTQYF. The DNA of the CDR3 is TGTGCCAGCAGACTAAGCGGGAGTATCCCAGATACGCAGTATTTT. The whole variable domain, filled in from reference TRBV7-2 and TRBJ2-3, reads GAGVSQSPSNKVTEKGKDVELRCDPISGHTALYWYRQSLGQGLEFLIYFQGNSAPDKSGLPSDRFSAERTGGSVSTLTIQRTQQEDSAVYLCASRLSGSIPDTQYFGPGTRLTVL.

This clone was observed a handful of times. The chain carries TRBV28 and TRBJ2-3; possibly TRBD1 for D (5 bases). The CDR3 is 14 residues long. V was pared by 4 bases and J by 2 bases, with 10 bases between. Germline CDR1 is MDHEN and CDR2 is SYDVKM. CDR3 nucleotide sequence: TGTGCCAGCAGTTATGACAGCCCCACAGATACGCAGTATTTT. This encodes CASSYDSPTDTQYF. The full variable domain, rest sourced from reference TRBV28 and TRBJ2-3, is DVKVTQSSRYLVKRTGEKVFLECVQDMDHENMFWYRQDPGLGLRLIYFSYDVKMKEKGDIPEGYSVSREKKERFSLILESASTNQTSMYLCASSYDSPTDTQYFGPGTRLTVL.

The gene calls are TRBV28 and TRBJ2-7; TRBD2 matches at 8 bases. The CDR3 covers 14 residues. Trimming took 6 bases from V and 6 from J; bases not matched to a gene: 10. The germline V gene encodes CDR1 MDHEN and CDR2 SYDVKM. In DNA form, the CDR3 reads TGTGCCAGCAGGCCAGCGGGAGCAGGGGTCGAGCAGTACTTC. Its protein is CASRPAGAGVEQYF.

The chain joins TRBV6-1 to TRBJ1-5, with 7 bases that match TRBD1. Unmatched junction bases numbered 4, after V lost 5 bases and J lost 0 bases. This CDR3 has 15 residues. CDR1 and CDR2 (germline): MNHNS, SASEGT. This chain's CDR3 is CASSSRQGSNQPQHF. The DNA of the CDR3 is TGTGCCAGCAGTTCACGACAGGGTAGCAATCAGCCCCAGCATTTT.